The rows below give T cell receptor beta chains drawn from one sample of a study of cytomegalovirus exposure and HLA in healthy donors. Sequenced by immunoSEQ multiplex PCR; TCRdb stores in-frame clones only, minus some. The data contain fewer than 150,000 clones, 75% of them singletons. Sequences were obtained from PBMCs. These receptors were taken from a man aged 25-40 years in good health and CMV-seronegative. Each CDR3 is given with its conserved first and last residue.

V	J	CDR3
TRBV30	TRBJ2-1	CAWSGAGGPWEQFF
TRBV5-6	TRBJ2-5	CASSFGGGETQYF
TRBV15	TRBJ2-1	CATSRDDVMRQGFSYNEQFF
TRBV28	TRBJ1-2	CASSPRDDRADGYTF
TRBV4-1	TRBJ1-5	CASSQVGQYNQPQHF
TRBV9	TRBJ2-3	CASSTPPAGGGVTDTQYF
TRBV5-1	TRBJ1-4	CASCPDRVGEKLFF
TRBV27	TRBJ1-1	CASSLTRAARAFF
TRBV7-4	TRBJ1-6	CASSQAGVREINSPLHF
TRBV19	TRBJ2-5	CASRLAGETQYF
TRBV19	TRBJ2-2	CASSTGTANTGELFF
TRBV30	TRBJ1-2	CAWGGETTNYGYTF
TRBV7-9	TRBJ1-4	CASSFWDRSGEKLFF
TRBV5-1	TRBJ2-5	CASISEETQYF
TRBV27	TRBJ2-1	CASSLGTEYNEQFF
TRBV5-4	TRBJ1-1	CASSRGGAHGPEAFF
TRBV11-3	TRBJ2-2	CASSGVAGNTEELFF
TRBV6-5	TRBJ2-7	CASSYSTGQHSYEQYF
TRBV28	TRBJ2-3	CASHQGAGDTQYF
TRBV7-7	TRBJ2-5	CASSSLAGGQETQYF
TRBV5-4	TRBJ2-2	CASSLDADTGELFF
TRBV7-2	TRBJ2-7	CASSLGSGYGYEQYF
TRBV28	TRBJ2-7	CASSPGQVGYYEQYF
TRBV7-2	TRBJ2-3	CASSPEGGHKITDTQYF
TRBV6-1	TRBJ1-5	CASSEARRQISNQPQHF
TRBV7-9	TRBJ1-1	CASSYTALREAFF
TRBV19	TRBJ2-1	CASSPSGTSGASNEQFF
TRBV5-1	TRBJ2-7	CASSSAVYEQYF
TRBV4-3	TRBJ1-5	CASSQGTAGESGNQPQHF
TRBV7-8	TRBJ2-3	CASSPRTGGTDTQYF
TRBV5-1	TRBJ1-2	CASSFQEGRLYGYTF
TRBV7-9	TRBJ2-3	CASSLAVAGVTDTQYF
TRBV7-2	TRBJ2-1	CASSPVIAFYNEQFF
TRBV4-3	TRBJ2-1	CASSQDPPGLAGVNDEQFF
TRBV30	TRBJ1-4	CAWSLQGAGEKLFF
TRBV27	TRBJ2-7	CASSARGQGSSYEQYF
TRBV2	TRBJ1-1	CASSETGYLGEAFF
TRBV9	TRBJ1-1	CASSVNFGSEAFF
TRBV6-5	TRBJ1-1	CASSLGQSNTEAFF
TRBV11-2	TRBJ1-2	CASSSTTQIAHYGYTF
TRBV25-1	TRBJ1-2	CASRGQGNYGYTF
TRBV7-9	TRBJ2-7	CASSLATGVEQYF
TRBV13	TRBJ2-7	CASSPGTLYEQYF
TRBV30	TRBJ1-2	CAWALYLDRGGYTF
TRBV5-1	TRBJ2-5	CASSRGDQETQYF
TRBV9	TRBJ2-3	CASSVEGGTDTQYF
TRBV7-3	TRBJ2-7	CASSLTAAGGKTYEQYF
TRBV7-9	TRBJ2-5	CASSFSGGETQYF
TRBV4-3	TRBJ2-1	CASSPGLADYNEQFF
TRBV10-1	TRBJ2-7	CASSERGLSYEQYF
TRBV9	TRBJ2-1	CASSRSGGYYNEQFF
TRBV7-3	TRBJ2-5	CASSLTLAGETQYF
TRBV5-1	TRBJ2-7	CASSLGGESYEQYF
TRBV2	TRBJ2-1	CASEEPGGNNEQFF
TRBV25-1	TRBJ2-5	CASEGEIQETQYF